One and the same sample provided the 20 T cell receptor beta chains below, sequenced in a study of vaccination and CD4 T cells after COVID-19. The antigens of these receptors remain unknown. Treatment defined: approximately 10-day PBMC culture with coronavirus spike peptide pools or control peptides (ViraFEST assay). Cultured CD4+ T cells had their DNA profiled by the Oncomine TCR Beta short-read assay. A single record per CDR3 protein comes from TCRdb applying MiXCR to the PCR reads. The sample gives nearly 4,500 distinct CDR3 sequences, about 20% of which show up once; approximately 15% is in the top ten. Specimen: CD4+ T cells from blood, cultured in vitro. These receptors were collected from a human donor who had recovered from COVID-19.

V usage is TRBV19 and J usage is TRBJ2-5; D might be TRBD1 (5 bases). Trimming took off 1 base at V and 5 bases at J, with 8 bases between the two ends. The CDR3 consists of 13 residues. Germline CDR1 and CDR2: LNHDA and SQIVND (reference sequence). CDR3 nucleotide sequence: TGTGCCAGTAGTATAGCAGGGCTGGAGACCCAGTACTTC. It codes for CASSIAGLETQYF.

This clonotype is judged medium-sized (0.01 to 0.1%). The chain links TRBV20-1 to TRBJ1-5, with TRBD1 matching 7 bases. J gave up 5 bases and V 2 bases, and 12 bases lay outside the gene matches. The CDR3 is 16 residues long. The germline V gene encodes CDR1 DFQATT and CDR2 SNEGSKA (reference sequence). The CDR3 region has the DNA TGCAGTGCTAGACCCCCACCGGGACAGTGGGATCAGCCCCAGCATTTT. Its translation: CSARPPPGQWDQPQHF.

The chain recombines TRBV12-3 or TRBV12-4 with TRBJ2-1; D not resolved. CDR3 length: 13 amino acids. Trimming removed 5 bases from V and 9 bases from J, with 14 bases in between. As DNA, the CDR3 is TGTGCCAGCAGTGGAACCTTGACGGGTGAGCAGTTCTTC. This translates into CASSGTLTGEQFF.

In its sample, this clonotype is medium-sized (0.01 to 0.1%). The CDR3 sequence: CASRYPGQGENTEAFF. The DNA for the CDR3 is TGTGCCAGCAGATACCCGGGACAGGGGGAGAACACTGAAGCTTTCTTT. V usage is TRBV6-5 and J usage is TRBJ1-1, with 11 bases that match TRBD1. From germline, CDR1 is MNHEY and CDR2 SVGAGI. This CDR3 comprises 16 residues. Germline trimming cut 6 bases from V and 1 base from J; bases unmatched to any gene: 7.

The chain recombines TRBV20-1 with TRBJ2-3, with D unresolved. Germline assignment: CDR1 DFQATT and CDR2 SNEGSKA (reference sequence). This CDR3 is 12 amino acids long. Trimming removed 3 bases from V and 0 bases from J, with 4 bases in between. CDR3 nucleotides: TGCAGTGCTAGGTCGAGCACAGATACGCAGTATTTT. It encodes CSARSSTDTQYF.

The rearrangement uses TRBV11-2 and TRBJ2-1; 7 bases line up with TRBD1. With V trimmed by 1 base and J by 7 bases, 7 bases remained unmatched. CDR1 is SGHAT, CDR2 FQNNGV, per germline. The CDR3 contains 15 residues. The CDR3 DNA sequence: TGTGCCAGCAGCTTAGGACAGGGTCTGTGGAATGAGCAGTTCTTC. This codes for CASSLGQGLWNEQFF.

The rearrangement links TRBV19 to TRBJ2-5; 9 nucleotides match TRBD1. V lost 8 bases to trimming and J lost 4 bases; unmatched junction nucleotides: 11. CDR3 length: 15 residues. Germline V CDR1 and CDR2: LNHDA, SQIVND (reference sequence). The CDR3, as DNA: TGTGCCAGTTCTCCCGGGACAGGGTGGGGAGAGACCCAGTACTTC. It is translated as CASSPGTGWGETQYF.

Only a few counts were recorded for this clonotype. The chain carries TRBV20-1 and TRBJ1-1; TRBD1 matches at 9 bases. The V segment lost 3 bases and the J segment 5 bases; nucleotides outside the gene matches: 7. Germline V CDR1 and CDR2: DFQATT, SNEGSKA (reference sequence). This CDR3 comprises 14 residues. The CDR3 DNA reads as TGCAGTGCTAGTTCGGGGACAGGGTATACTGAAGCTTTCTTT. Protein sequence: CSASSGTGYTEAFF.

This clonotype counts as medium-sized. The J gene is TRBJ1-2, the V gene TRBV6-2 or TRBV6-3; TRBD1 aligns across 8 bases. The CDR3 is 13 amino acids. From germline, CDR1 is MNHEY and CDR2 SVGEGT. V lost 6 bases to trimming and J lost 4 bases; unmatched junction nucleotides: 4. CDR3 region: CASRLTGGYGYTF. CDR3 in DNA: TGTGCCAGCAGACTTACAGGGGGCTATGGCTACACCTTC.

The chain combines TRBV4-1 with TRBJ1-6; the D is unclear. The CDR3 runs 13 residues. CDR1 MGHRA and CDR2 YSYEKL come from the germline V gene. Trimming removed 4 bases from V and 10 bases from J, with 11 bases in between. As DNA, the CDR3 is TGCGCCAGCAGCCTAACGTGGGAGTCACCCCTCCACTTT. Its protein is CASSLTWESPLHF.

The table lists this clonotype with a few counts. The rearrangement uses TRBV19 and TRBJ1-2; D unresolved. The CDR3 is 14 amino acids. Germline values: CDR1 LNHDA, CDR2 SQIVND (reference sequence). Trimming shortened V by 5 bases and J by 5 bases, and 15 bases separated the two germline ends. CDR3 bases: TGTGCCAGTAGTGGGAGGAATGTCCCGTATGGCTACACCTTC. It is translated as CASSGRNVPYGYTF.

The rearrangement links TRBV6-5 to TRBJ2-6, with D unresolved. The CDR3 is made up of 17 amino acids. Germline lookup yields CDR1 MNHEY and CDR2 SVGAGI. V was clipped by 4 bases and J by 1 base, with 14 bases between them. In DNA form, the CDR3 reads TGTGCCAGCAGTTCCGCCTCTGCCTTTTCTGGGGCCAACGTCCTGACTTTC. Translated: CASSSASAFSGANVLTF.

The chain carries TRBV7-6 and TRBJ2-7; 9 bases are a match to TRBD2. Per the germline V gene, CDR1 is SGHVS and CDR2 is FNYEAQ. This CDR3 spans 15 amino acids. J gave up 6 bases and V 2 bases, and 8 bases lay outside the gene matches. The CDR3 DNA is TGTGCCAGCAGCTTATCGGTAGCGGGGGACCGCGAGCAGTACTTC. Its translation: CASSLSVAGDREQYF. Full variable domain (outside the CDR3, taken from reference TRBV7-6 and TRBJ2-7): GAGVSQSPRYKVTKRGQDVALRCDPISGHVSLYWYRQALGQGPEFLTYFNYEAQQDKSGLPNDRFSAERPEGSISTLTIQRTEQRDSAMYRCASSLSVAGDREQYFGPGTRLTVT.

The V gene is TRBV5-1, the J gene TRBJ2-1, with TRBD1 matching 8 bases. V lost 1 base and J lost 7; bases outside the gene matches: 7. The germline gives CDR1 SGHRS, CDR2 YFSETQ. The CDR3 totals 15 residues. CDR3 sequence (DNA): TGCGCCAGCAGCTTGTCGGCAGGGGGCTGGAATGAGCAGTTCTTC. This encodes CASSLSAGGWNEQFF.

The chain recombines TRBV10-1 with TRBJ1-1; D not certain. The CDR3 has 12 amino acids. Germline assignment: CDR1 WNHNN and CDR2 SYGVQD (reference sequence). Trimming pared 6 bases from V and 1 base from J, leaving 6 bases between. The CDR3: CASSSGNTEAFF. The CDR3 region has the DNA TGCGCCAGCAGCTCGGGGAACACTGAAGCTTTCTTT.

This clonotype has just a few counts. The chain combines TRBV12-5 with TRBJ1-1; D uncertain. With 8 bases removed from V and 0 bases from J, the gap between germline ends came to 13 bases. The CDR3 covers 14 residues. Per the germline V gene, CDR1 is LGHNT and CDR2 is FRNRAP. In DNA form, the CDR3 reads TGTGCTAGTTCGTCAGTAATATTGAACACTGAAGCTTTCTTT. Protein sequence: CASSSVILNTEAFF.

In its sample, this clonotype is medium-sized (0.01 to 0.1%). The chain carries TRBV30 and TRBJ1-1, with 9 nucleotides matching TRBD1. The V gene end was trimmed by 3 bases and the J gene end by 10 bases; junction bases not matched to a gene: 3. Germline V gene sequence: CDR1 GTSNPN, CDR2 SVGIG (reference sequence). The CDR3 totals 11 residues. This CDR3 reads CAWREGQGAFF. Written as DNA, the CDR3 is TGTGCCTGGAGGGAGGGACAGGGAGCTTTCTTT. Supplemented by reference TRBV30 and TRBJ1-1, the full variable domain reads SQTIHQWPATLVQPVGSPLSLECTVEGTSNPNLYWYRQAAGRGLQLLFYSVGIGQISSEVPQNLSASRPQDRQFILSSKKLLLSDSGFYLCAWREGQGAFFGQGTRLTVV.

As DNA, the CDR3 is TGTGCCAGCAGCTCCCTTTTCACTGAAGCTTTCTTT. Encoded protein: CASSSLFTEAFF. This chain connects TRBV28 to TRBJ1-1, with D hard to call. V was trimmed by 6 bases and J by 4 bases, leaving 9 bases between them. The germline CDR1 and CDR2 sequences are MDHEN and SYDVKM. This CDR3 spans 12 amino acids.

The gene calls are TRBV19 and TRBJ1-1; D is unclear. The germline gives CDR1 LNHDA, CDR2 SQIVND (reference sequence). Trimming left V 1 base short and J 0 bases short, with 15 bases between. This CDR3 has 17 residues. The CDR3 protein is CASSIVRSLGMNTEAFF. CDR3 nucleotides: TGTGCCAGTAGTATAGTAAGGTCACTGGGAATGAACACTGAAGCTTTCTTT.

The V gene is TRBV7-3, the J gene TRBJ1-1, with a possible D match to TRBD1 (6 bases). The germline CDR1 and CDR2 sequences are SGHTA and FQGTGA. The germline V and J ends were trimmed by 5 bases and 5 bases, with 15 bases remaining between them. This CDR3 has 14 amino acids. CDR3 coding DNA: TGTGCCAGCAGCCGTTTACAGGGAGGTACTGAAGCTTTCTTT. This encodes CASSRLQGGTEAFF.